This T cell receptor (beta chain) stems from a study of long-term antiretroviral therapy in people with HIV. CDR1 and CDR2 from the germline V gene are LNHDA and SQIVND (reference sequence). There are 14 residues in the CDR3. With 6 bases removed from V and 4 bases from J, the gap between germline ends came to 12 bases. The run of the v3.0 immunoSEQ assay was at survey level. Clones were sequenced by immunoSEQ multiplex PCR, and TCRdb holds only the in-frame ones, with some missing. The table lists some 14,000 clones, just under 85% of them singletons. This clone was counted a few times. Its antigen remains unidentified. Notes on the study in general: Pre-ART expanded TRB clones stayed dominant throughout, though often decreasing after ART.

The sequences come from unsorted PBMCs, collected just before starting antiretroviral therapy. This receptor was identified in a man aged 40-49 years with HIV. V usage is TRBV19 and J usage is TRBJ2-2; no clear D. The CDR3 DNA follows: TGTGCCAGTAGCTATGACCGCATCACCGGGGAGCTGTTTTTT. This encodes CASSYDRITGELFF.